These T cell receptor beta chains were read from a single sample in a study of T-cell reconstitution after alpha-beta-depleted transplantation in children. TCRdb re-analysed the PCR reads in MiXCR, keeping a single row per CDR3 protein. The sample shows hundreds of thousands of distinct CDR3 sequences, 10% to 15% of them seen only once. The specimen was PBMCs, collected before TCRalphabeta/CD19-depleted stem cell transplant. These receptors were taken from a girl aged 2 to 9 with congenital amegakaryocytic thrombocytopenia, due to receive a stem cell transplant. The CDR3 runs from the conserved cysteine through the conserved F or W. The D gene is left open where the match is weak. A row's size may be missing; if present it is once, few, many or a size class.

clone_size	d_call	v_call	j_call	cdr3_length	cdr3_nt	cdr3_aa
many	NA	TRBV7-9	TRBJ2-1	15	TGTGCCAGCAGCTTCTTTGTGCGCCCAAGCAATGAGCAGTTCTTC	CASSFFVRPSNEQFF
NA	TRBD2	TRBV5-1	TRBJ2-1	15	TGCGCCAGCAGCTTGGAGGGCGGGAGGTCGAATGAGCAGTTCTTC	CASSLEGGRSNEQFF
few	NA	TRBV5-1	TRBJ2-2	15	TGCGCCAGCAGCTTGATAGGGGCGCGAACCGGGGAGCTGTTTTTT	CASSLIGARTGELFF
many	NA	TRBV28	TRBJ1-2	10	TGTGCCAGCCTGAACTATGGCTGCACCTTC	CASLNYGCTF
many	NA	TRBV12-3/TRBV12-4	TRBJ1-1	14	TGTGCCAGCAGAAGACAGGACGGGAACACTGAAGCTTTCTTT	CASRRQDGNTEAFF
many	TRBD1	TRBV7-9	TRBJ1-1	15	TGTGCCAGCAGCTTTCCTGACAGGGGCGACACTGAAGCTTTCTTT	CASSFPDRGDTEAFF
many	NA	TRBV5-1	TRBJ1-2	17	TGCGCCAGCAGCCCTGGGACGGCTAATCCCGGCTACTATGGCTACACCTTC	CASSPGTANPGYYGYTF
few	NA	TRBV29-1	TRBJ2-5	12	TGCAGCGTTGGAAAGCTGGAAGAGACCCAGTACTTC	CSVGKLEETQYF
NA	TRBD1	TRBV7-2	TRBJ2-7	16	TGTGCCAGCAGCTTAGCCGGGACAGGATCCTTCTACGAGCAGTACTTC	CASSLAGTGSFYEQYF
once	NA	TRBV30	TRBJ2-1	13	TGTGCCCGACGGTCTAGCTCCTACAATGAGCAGTTCTTC	CARRSSSYNEQFF
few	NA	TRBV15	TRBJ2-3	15	TGTGCCACCAGTTCGGCCCCTGACTCACCGAGGACGCAGTATTTT	CATSSAPDSPRTQYF
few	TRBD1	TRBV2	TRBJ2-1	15	TGTGCCAGCAGTCCCCGGGACAGGGGCAACAATGAGCAGTTCTTC	CASSPRDRGNNEQFF
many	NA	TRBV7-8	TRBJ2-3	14	TGTGCCAGCAGCTTAGATACCTCCACAGATACGCAGTATTTT	CASSLDTSTDTQYF
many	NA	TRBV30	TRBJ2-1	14	TGTGCCTGGAGTGTGGTGGGAACCTACAATGAGCAGTTCTTC	CAWSVVGTYNEQFF
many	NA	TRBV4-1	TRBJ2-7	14	TGCGCCAGCAGCCAAAGGACCCGAGGGGACGAGCAGTACTTC	CASSQRTRGDEQYF
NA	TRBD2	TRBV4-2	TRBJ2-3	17	TGTGCCAGCAGCCGCGCGCTGATTAGCGGGAGGCCGCATACGCAGTATTTT	CASSRALISGRPHTQYF
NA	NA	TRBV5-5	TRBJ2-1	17	TGTGCCAGCAGCCCCCAGTGGCAACGTCGGTCCTACAATGAGCAGTTCTTC	CASSPQWQRRSYNEQFF
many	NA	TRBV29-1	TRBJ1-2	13	TGCAGCGTTACAGCCCTGGACTCTCATGGCTACACCTTC	CSVTALDSHGYTF
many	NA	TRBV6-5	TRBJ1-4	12	TGTGCCAGCAGCACGGGAGGGGAAAAACTGTTTTTT	CASSTGGEKLFF
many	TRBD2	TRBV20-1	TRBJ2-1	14	TGCAGTGCCTGGACTAGCTACGGCTCCAATGAGCAGTTCTTC	CSAWTSYGSNEQFF
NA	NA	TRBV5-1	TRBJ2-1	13	TGCGCCGGCAGCTTGGACCCGTACAATGAGCAGTTCTTC	CAGSLDPYNEQFF
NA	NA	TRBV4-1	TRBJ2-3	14	TGCGCCAGCAGCCCCTGTAGATCCACAGATACGCAGTATTTT	CASSPCRSTDTQYF
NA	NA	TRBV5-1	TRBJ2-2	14	TGCGCCAGCAGCTTTCTTTTGGAATCCGGGGAGCTGTTTTTT	CASSFLLESGELFF
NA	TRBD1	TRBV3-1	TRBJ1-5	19	TGTGCCAGCAGCCAAGACACCCCTCTCCCGGGACAGTCACATCAGCCCCAGCATTTT	CASSQDTPLPGQSHQPQHF
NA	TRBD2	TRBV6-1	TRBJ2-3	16	TGTGCCAGCAGCTGGGGGGGGGGGTTTGGTAGAGATACGCAGTATTTT	CASSWGGGFGRDTQYF
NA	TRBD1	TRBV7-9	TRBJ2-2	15	TGTGCCAGCAACTCCGGGACAGGGAACACCGGGGAGCTGTTTTTT	CASNSGTGNTGELFF
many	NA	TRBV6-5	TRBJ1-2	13	TGTGCCAGCAGTTACACCGCAGGGTATGGCTACACCTTC	CASSYTAGYGYTF
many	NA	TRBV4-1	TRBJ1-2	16	TGCGCCAGCAGCCAAGTGATGAGGCGGATGGACTATGGCTACACCTTC	CASSQVMRRMDYGYTF
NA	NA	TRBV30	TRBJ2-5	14	TGTGCCTGGAGTGTGGTGGGGGTCCAAGAGACCCAGTACTTC	CAWSVVGVQETQYF
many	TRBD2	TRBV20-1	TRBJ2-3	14	TGCAGTGCGGGAGCTAGCGGGAGCTCAGATACGCAGTATTTT	CSAGASGSSDTQYF
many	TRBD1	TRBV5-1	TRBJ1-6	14	TGCGCCAGCAGCTTAGGGGACAGTGTGTCACCCCTCCACTTT	CASSLGDSVSPLHF
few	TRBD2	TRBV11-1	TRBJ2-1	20	TGTGCCAGCAGCCACGATAGGACTAGCGGGAGGCCTGGGGTATACAATGAGCAGTTCTTC	CASSHDRTSGRPGVYNEQFF
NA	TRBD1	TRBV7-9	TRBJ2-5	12	TGTGCCAGCAACTTGACAGGGGGGACCCAGTACTTC	CASNLTGGTQYF
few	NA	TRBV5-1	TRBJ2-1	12	TGCGCCAGCAGCGAACAGCGGGACAGGAGGTTCTTC	CASSEQRDRRFF
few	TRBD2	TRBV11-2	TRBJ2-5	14	TGTGCCAGCAGCGGTAGCGGGAGCGTTGAGACCCAGTACTTC	CASSGSGSVETQYF
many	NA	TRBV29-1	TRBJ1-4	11	TGCAGCGTTGCAACTAATGAAAAACTGTTTTTT	CSVATNEKLFF
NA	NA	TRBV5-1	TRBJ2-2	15	TGCGCCAGCAGCTTAACGACTGACCTCACCGGGGAGCTGTTTTTT	CASSLTTDLTGELFF
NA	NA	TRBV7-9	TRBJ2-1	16	TGTGCCAGCAACTCCGATTTGTGGGGGGATTACAATGAGCAGTTCTTC	CASNSDLWGDYNEQFF
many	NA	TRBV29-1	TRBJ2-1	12	TGCAGCTTTTCCGGGATTAACAATGAGCAGTTCTTC	CSFSGINNEQFF
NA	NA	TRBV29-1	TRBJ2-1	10	TGCAGCGCCGGTTTCAATGAGCAGTTCTTC	CSAGFNEQFF
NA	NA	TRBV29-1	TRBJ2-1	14	TGCAGCGTTGAAGTTAGCGGCCAGAACAATGAGCAGTTCTTC	CSVEVSGQNNEQFF
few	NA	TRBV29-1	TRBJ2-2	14	TGCAGCGTTGATTCGGCGGGGAGCACCGGGGAGCTGTTTTTT	CSVDSAGSTGELFF
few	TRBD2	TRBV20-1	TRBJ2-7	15	TGCAGTGCCCTCCAGGCAGCTAGCGGGCTCGGAGAGCAGTACTTC	CSALQAASGLGEQYF
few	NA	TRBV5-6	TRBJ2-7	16	TGTGCCAGCAGCTTGGTCGGGACAAGGAGCTCCTACGAGCAGTACTTC	CASSLVGTRSSYEQYF
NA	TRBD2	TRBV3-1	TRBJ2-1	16	TGTGCCAGCAGCCAAGGGACTAGCGGACCTCTAAATGAGCAGTTCTTC	CASSQGTSGPLNEQFF
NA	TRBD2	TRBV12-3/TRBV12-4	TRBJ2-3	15	TGTGCCAGCAGACAGAGAGCGGGAGCTGCCGAGTCGCAGTATTTT	CASRQRAGAAESQYF
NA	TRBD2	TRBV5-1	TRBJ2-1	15	TGCGCCAGCAGCTTGCAGGCTAGCGGGAACAATGAGCAGTTCTTC	CASSLQASGNNEQFF
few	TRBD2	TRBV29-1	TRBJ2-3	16	TGCAGCGTTGAGCTAGCGGGGGTTCCTAGCACAGATACGCAGTATTTT	CSVELAGVPSTDTQYF
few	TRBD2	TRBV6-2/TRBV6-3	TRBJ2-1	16	TGTGCCAGCAGTTACCCCCACGGGAGGAGGGTAAATGAGCAGTTCTTC	CASSYPHGRRVNEQFF
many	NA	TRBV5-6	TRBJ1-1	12	TGTGCCAGCAGCCCTGGGCAAGCCGAAGCTTTCTTT	CASSPGQAEAFF
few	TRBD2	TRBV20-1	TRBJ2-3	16	TGCAGTGCTAGAGATTTGACTAGCAAGGTCTCAGATACGCAGTATTTT	CSARDLTSKVSDTQYF